This paragraph covers one TCR beta chain sequence. This may come from a read error, since a much larger clone is one base off. This entry belongs to a study of molecular identifiers for immune sequencing clone quantification. This CDR3 comprises 14 residues. Germline CDR1 and CDR2: LGHNT and FRNRAP. Previously described methods with listed TCR primers produced the bulk TCR libraries. MiXCR was run by TCRdb on the PCR reads, yielding one entry per CDR3 protein. The sample contains hundreds of thousands of distinct CDR3 sequences, about 20% of which appear only once. The rearrangement joins TRBV12-5 to TRBJ1-4; TRBD1 is a possible D gene (6 bases). The sample consisted of naive CD8+ T cells from blood, with Jurkat cell RNA spiked in. This sample's subset: FACS-sorted CD8+CD4-CCR7+CD45RA+ naive T cells. This sequence originates from a human donor in good health. Some libraries in this study had Jurkat cell RNA spiked in. The CDR3 here is CTSARGGDDEKLFF. CDR3 DNA: TGTACTAGTGCGCGGGGGGGCGACGATGAAAAACTGTTTTTT.